This T cell receptor (beta chain) was recorded in a study of shared clonotypes between healthy human individuals. Study-level results: Non-shared clonotypes showed lower generation probabilities than clonotypes common to all four donors.

Germline loops: CDR1 SGHAT, CDR2 FQNNGV. The V end lost 3 bases, the J end lost 5 bases, and 13 bases lay between the germline ends. This CDR3 region has 14 residues. CD4+ cells underwent separation, giving CD45RA+ naive and CD45RA-negative memory subsets. The deep-level immunoSEQ assay was used. Data came from immunoSEQ multiplex PCR; TCRdb stores just in-frame clones and leaves some out. The sample holds approximately 2.5 million clones, 93% seen once. As regards this clone: Its antigen remains unknown.

This chain uses TRBV11-2 with TRBJ2-5; D may be TRBD1 (5 bases). The receptor was derived from a man aged 18 to 30 in good health. Some clones in this sample may be carry-over from other donors' samples. Sequencing was performed on naive CD4+ T cells from PBMCs. Subset defined: CD45RA+ positively selected. This CDR3 reads CASSFTRALETQYF. The DNA for the CDR3 is TGTGCCAGCAGCTTCACCAGGGCACTGGAGACCCAGTACTTC.